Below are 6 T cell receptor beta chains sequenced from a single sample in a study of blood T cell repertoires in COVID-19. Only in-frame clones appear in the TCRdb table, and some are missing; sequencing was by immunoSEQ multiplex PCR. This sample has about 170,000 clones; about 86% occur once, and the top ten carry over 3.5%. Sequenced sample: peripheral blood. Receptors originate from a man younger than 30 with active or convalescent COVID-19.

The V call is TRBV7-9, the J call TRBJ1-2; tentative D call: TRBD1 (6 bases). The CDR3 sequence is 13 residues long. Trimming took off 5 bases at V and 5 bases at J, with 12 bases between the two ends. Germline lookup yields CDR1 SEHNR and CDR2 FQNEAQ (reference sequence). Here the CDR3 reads CASSPSDSYGYTF. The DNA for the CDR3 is TGTGCCAGCAGCCCCTCGGACAGTTATGGCTACACCTTC.

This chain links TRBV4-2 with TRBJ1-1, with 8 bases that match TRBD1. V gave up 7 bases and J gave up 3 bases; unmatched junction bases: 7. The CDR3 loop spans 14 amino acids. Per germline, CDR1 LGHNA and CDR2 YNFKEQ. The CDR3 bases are TGTGCCAGCACCCCGACAGGGGTGGACACTGAAGCTTTCTTT. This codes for CASTPTGVDTEAFF.

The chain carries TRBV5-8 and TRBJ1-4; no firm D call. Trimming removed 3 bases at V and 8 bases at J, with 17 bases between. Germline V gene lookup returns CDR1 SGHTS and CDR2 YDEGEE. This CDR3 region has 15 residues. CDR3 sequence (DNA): TGTGCCAGCAGCTCATTGACACTGGGAGGGGAAAAACTGTTTTTT. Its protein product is CASSSLTLGGEKLFF.

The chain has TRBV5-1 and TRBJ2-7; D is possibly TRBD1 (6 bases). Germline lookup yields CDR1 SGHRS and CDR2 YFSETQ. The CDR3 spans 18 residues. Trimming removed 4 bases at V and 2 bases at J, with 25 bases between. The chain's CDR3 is CASSRQEGTPNSPYEQYF. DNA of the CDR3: TGCGCCAGCAGCCGTCAGGAAGGGACACCGAATTCTCCCTACGAGCAGTACTTC.

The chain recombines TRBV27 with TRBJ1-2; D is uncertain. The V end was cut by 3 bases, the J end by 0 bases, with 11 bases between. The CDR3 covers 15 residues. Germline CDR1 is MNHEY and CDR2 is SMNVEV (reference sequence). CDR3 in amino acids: CASSFDSSANYGYTF. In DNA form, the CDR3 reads TGTGCCAGCAGTTTCGACTCCTCAGCTAACTATGGCTACACCTTC.

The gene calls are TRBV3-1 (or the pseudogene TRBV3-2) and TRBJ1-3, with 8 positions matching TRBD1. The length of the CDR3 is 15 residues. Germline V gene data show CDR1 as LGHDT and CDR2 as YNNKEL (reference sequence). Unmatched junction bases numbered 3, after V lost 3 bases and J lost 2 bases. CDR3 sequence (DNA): TGTGCCAGCAGCCACGGGACAGGCCCTGGAAACACCATATATTTT. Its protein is CASSHGTGPGNTIYF.